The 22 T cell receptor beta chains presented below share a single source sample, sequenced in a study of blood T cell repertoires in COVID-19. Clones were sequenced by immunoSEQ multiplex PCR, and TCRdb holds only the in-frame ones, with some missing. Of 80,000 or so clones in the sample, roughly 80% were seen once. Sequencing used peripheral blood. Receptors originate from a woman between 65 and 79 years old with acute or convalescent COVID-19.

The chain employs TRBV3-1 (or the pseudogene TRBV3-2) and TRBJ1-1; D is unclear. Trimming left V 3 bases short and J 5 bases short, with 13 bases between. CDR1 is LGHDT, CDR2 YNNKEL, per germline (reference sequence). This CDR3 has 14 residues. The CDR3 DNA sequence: TGTGCCAGCAGCCACGACGGGGTGAGGACTGAAGCTTTCTTT. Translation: CASSHDGVRTEAFF.

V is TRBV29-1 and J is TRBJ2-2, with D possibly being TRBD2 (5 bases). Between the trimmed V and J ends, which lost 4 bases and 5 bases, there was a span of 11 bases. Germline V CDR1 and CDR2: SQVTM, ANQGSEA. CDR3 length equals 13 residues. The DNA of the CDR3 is TGCAGCGTTGCCTTGGACTCGACCGGGGAGCTGTTTTTT. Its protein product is CSVALDSTGELFF.

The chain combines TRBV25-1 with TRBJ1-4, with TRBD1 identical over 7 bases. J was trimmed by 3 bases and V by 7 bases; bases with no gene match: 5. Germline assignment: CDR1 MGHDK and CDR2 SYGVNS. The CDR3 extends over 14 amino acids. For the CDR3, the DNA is TGTGCCAGCACCCCGGGACAGCCTAATGAAAAACTGTTTTTT. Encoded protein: CASTPGQPNEKLFF. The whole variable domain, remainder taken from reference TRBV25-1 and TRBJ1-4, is EADIYQTPRYLVIGTGKKITLECSQTMGHDKMYWYQQDPGMELHLIHYSYGVNSTEKGDLSSESTVSRIRTEHFPLTLESARPSHTSQYLCASTPGQPNEKLFFGSGTQLSVL.

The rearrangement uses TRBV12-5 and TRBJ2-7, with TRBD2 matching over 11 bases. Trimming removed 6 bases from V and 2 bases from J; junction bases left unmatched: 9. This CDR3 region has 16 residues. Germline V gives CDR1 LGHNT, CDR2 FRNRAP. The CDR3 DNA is TGTGCTAGTGGACCTGGGACTAGCGGAACCCCCTACGAGCAGTACTTC. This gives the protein CASGPGTSGTPYEQYF.

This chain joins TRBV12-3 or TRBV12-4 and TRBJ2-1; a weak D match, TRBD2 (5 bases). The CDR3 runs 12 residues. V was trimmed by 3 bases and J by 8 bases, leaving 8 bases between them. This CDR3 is CASSFTGDEQFF. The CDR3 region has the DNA TGTGCCAGCAGTTTTACCGGGGATGAGCAGTTCTTC.

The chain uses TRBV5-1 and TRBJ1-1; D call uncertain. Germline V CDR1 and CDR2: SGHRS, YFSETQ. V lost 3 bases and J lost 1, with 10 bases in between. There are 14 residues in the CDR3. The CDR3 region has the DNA TGCGCCAGCAGCTCCGAGCGGGGGAACACTGAAGCTTTCTTT. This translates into CASSSERGNTEAFF.

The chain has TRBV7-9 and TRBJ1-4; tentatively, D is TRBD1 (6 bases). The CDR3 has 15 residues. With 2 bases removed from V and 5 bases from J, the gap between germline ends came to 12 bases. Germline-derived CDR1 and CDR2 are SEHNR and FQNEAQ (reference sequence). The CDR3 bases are TGTGCCAGCAGCTTAATCAGGGGAAAAAATGAAAAACTGTTTTTT. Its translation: CASSLIRGKNEKLFF.

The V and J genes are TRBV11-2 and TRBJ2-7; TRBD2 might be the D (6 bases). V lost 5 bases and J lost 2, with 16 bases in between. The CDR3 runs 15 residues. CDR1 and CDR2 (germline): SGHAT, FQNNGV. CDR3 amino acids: CASSKAPGGAYEQYF. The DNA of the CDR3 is TGTGCCAGCAGCAAAGCCCCCGGCGGGGCCTACGAGCAGTACTTC.

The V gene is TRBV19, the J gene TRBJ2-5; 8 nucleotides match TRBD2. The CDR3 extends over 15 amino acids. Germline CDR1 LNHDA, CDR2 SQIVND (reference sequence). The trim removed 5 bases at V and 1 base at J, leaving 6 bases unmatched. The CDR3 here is CASSSTGTSQETQYF. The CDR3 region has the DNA TGTGCCAGTAGTTCGACCGGGACTAGCCAAGAGACCCAGTACTTC.

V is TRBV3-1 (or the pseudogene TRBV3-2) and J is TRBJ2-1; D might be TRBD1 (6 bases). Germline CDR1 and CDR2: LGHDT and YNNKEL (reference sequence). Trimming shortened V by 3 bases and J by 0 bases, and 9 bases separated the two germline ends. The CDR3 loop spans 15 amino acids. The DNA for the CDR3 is TGTGCCAGCAGCCAGGGGGCCAGCTCCTACAATGAGCAGTTCTTC. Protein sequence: CASSQGASSYNEQFF.

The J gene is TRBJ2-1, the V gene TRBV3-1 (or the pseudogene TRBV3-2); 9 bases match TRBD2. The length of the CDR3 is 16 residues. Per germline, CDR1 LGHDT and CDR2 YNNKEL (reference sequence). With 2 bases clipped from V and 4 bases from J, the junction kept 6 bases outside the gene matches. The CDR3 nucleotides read TGTGCCAGCAGCCAAACTGGGACTAGCAGGTACAATGAGCAGTTCTTC. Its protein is CASSQTGTSRYNEQFF.

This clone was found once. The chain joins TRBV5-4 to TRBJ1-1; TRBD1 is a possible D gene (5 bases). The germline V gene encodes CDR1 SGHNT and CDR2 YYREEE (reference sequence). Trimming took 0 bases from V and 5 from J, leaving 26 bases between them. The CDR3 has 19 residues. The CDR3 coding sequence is TGTGCCAGCAGCTTGGGACGGGTGCGGGGCCAAGTAATAGGGACTGAAGCTTTCTTT. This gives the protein CASSLGRVRGQVIGTEAFF. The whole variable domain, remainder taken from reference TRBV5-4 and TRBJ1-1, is ETGVTQSPTHLIKTRGQQVTLRCSSQSGHNTVSWYQQALGQGPQFIFQYYREEENGRGNFPPRFSGLQFPNYSSELNVNALELDDSALYLCASSLGRVRGQVIGTEAFFGQGTRLTVV.

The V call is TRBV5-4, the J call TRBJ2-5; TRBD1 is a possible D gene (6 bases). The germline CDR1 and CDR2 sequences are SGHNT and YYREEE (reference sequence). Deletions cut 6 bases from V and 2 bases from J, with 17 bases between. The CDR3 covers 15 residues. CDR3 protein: CASKPRTGKQETQYF. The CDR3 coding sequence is TGTGCCAGCAAACCACGCACAGGGAAACAAGAGACCCAGTACTTC.

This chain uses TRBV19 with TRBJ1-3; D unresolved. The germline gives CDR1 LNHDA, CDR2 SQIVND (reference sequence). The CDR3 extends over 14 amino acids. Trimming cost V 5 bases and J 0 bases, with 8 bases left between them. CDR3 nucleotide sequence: TGTGCCAGTAGTTCGGTTTCCTCTGGAAACACCATATATTTT. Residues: CASSSVSSGNTIYF.

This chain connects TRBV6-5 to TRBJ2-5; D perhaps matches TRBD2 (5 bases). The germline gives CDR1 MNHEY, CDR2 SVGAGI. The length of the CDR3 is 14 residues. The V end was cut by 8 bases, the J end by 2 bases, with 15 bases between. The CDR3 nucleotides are TGTGCCAGCGTGAGGGCCGCCCGGCAAGAGACCCAGTACTTC. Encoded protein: CASVRAARQETQYF.

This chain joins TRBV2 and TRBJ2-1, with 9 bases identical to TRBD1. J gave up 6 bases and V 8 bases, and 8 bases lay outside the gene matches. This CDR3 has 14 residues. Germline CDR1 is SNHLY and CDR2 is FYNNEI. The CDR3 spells CASSRSTGGNEQFF. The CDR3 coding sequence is TGTGCCAGCTCTCGATCGACAGGGGGCAATGAGCAGTTCTTC.

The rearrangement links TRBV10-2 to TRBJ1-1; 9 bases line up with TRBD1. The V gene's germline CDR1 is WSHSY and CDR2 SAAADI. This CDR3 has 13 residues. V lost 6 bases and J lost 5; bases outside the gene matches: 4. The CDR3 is CASRRQGGTEAFF. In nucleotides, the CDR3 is TGCGCCAGCAGAAGACAGGGGGGGACTGAAGCTTTCTTT.

The CDR3 DNA follows: TGTGCCAGCAGCCCAGGGGGTTCACCCCTCCACTTT. Translating it yields CASSPGGSPLHF. The V gene is TRBV12-3 or TRBV12-4, the J gene TRBJ1-6; 7 nucleotides align to TRBD1. CDR3 length equals 12 residues. Losses at the gene ends were 6 bases for V and 9 bases for J; bases not matched to a gene: 2.

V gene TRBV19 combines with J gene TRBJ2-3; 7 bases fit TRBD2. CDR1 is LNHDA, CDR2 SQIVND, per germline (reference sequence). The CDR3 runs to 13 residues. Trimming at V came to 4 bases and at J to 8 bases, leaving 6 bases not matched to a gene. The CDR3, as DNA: TGTGCCAGTAGTAGTGGACTAGACGGTACGCAGTATTTT. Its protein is CASSSGLDGTQYF.

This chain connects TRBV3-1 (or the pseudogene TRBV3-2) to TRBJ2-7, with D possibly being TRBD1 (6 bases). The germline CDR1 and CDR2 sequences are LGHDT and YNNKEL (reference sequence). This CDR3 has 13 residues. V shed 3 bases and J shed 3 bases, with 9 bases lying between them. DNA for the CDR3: TGTGCCAGCAGCCACTTACAGGGCTACGAGCAGTACTTC. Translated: CASSHLQGYEQYF.

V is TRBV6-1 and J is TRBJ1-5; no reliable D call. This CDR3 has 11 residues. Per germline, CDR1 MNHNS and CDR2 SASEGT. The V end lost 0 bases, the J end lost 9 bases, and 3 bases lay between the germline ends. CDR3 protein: CASSEARPQHF. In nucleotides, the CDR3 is TGTGCCAGCAGTGAAGCCCGGCCCCAGCATTTT.

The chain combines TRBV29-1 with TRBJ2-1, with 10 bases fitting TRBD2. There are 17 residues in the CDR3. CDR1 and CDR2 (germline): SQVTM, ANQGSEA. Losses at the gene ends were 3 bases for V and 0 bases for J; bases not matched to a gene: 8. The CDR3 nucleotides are TGCAGCGTTGAGGGGCTAGCGGGAGCGAGCTCCTACAATGAGCAGTTCTTC. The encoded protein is CSVEGLAGASSYNEQFF.